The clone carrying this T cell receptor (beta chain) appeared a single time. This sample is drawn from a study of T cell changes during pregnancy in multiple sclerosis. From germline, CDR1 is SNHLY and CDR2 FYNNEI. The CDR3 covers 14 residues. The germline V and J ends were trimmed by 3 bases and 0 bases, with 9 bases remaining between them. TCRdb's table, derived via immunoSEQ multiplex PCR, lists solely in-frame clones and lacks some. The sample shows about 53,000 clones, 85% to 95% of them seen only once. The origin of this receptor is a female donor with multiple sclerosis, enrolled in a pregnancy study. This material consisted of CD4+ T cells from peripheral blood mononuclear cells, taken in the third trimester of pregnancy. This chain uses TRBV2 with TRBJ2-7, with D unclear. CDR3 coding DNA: TGTGCCAGCAGTGAGACTGTTACCTCCTACGAGCAGTACTTC. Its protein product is CASSETVTSYEQYF.